Reported below is one TCR beta chain. The source of the sample is a study of blood T cell repertoires in COVID-19. The germline gives CDR1 MNHNS, CDR2 SASEGT. The V end lost 3 bases, the J end lost 13 bases, and 13 bases lay between the germline ends. CDR3 length: 12 residues. Using immunoSEQ multiplex PCR, the repertoire was profiled, and TCRdb retains in-frame clones only, with some absent. The top ten clones hold less than 5% of a sample with about 140,000 clones, 82% of them seen once. The V call is TRBV6-1, the J call TRBJ2-4; weak D call: TRBD1 (6 bases). This TCR came from a woman of 80 years or more with acute or convalescent COVID-19. The specimen was peripheral blood. CDR3 protein: CASSELRTVQYF. DNA of the CDR3: TGTGCCAGCAGTGAGTTGCGGACAGTCCAGTACTTC.